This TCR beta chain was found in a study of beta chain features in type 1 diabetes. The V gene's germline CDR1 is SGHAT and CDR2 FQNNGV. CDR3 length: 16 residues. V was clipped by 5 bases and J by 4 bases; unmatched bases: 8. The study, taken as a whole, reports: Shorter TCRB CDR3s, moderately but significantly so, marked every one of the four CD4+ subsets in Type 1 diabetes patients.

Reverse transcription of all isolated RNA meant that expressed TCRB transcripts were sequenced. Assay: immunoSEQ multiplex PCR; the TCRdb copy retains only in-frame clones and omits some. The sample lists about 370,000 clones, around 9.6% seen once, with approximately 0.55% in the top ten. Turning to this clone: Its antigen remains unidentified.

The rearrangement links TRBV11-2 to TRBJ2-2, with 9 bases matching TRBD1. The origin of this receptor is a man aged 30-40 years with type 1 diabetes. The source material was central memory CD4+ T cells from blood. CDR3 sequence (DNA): TGTGCCAGCAGCGATCGGGACAGGGTCGCCACCGGGGAGCTGTTTTTT. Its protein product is CASSDRDRVATGELFF.